These 24 T cell receptor beta chains share one sample of origin, sequenced in a study of cytomegalovirus exposure and HLA in healthy donors. A multiplex PCR was run with 60 Vbeta primers and 13 Jbeta primers. Libraries were prepared by immunoSEQ multiplex PCR; TCRdb keeps only in-frame clonotypes and omits some of them. This table has about 88,000 clones, around 89% appearing once. The sequenced material came from PBMCs. All receptors derive from a man in his late teens or twenties in good health and CMV-seronegative.

The chain uses TRBV27 and TRBJ2-5; maybe TRBD2 (6 bases). Germline-derived CDR1 and CDR2 are MNHEY and SMNVEV (reference sequence). CDR3 length equals 15 residues. Trimming took off 5 bases at V and 5 bases at J, with 18 bases between the two ends. CDR3 sequence: CASSGAGGSGETQYF. The CDR3 DNA sequence: TGTGCCAGCAGTGGGGCCGGGGGTTCGGGGGAGACCCAGTACTTC.

The chain joins TRBV4-3 to TRBJ2-7; D not certain. Germline V CDR1 and CDR2: LGHNA, YSLEER. The CDR3 contains 15 residues. Trimming removed 1 base at V and 0 bases at J, with 10 bases between. Written as DNA, the CDR3 is TGCGCCAGCAGCCAAGGAGTAGCACTCTCCTACGAGCAGTACTTC. As protein: CASSQGVALSYEQYF.

This rearrangement joins TRBV28 to TRBJ1-1, with 8 bases aligning to TRBD1. V lost 7 bases, J lost 1 base, and 8 bases stayed unmatched. CDR3 length: 15 amino acids. Germline CDR1 is MDHEN and CDR2 is SYDVKM. This CDR3 reads CASILPGQENTEAFF. CDR3 sequence (DNA): TGTGCCAGCATCCTTCCGGGACAGGAGAACACTGAAGCTTTCTTT.

This clone was seen a single time. The chain joins TRBV4-1 to TRBJ2-7, with TRBD1 matching over 8 bases. The CDR3 totals 17 residues. CDR1 is MGHRA, CDR2 YSYEKL, per germline. V gave up 4 bases and J gave up 3 bases; unmatched junction bases: 14. The CDR3: CASSPAGLPRGLYEQYF. As DNA, the CDR3 is TGCGCCAGCAGCCCCGCGGGACTGCCCAGGGGGCTCTACGAGCAGTACTTC.

This clone was counted only a few times. V is TRBV21-1 and J is TRBJ2-1; TRBD1, the table's D call, lacks a check against the DNA. TRBV21-1 is a pseudogene locus. The CDR3 sequence is 16 residues long. The CDR3 is CASSKTGTGLKNEQFF. Written as DNA, the CDR3 is TGTGCCAGCAGCAAAACCGGGACAGGGTTAAAGAATGAGCAGTTCTTC.

The chain carries TRBV19 and TRBJ2-5; 7 nucleotides match TRBD2. The J call may not be correct, given that the DNA end is closer to TRBJ2-7. This CDR3 has 14 amino acids. CDR1 is LNHDA, CDR2 SQIVND, per germline (reference sequence). The CDR3 coding sequence is TGTGCCAGTAGTATTAGCGGGCGCTCCTACGAGCAGTACTTC. Encoded protein: CASSISGRSYEQYF.

The chain links TRBV18 to TRBJ2-1; the match to TRBD2 covers 15 bases. Germline trimming cut 4 bases from V and 8 bases from J; bases unmatched to any gene: 3. This CDR3 is built from 15 residues. Germline assignment: CDR1 KGHSH and CDR2 LQKENI. CDR3 protein: CASSLWTSGRDEQFF. In nucleotides, the CDR3 is TGTGCCAGCTCACTCTGGACTAGCGGGAGGGATGAGCAGTTCTTC.

This chain uses TRBV23-1 with TRBJ2-5, with D possibly TRBD1 on 5 matching bases. TRBV23-1 is assigned to the ORF class and has an uncertain function. The CDR3 has 17 residues. With 0 bases removed from V and 1 base from J, the gap between germline ends came to 15 bases. The DNA of the CDR3 is TGCGCCAGCAGTCAATCGAATCAGGGTTGGGTCCAAGAGACCCAGTACTTC. It specifies CASSQSNQGWVQETQYF.

The rearrangement joins TRBV7-6 to TRBJ2-7; tentative D call: TRBD2 (6 bases). CDR3 length: 14 residues. Trimming took off 6 bases at V and 3 bases at J, with 15 bases between the two ends. CDR1 is SGHVS, CDR2 FNYEAQ, per germline. The CDR3 is CASRFSHGSYEQYF. In DNA, the CDR3 is TGTGCCAGCAGATTTTCACACGGGAGCTACGAGCAGTACTTC.

V usage is TRBV5-1 and J usage is TRBJ2-7, with D maybe TRBD2 (6 bases). The CDR3 is made up of 16 amino acids. Trimming pared 3 bases from V and 0 bases from J, leaving 16 bases between. CDR1 and CDR2 (germline): SGHRS, YFSETQ. CDR3 region: CASSSPGGMGSYEQYF. CDR3 nucleotide sequence: TGCGCCAGCAGCTCCCCGGGCGGGATGGGCTCCTACGAGCAGTACTTC.

Written as DNA, the CDR3 is TGTGCCAGCAACCCCGATCGGTGGGCCATGAACACTGAAGCTTTCTTT. Amino acids: CASNPDRWAMNTEAFF. J is TRBJ1-1 and V is TRBV28; D not certain. The CDR3 is made up of 16 amino acids. CDR1 is MDHEN, CDR2 SYDVKM, per germline. V was pared by 7 bases and J by 0 bases, with 18 bases between.

V is TRBV15 and J is TRBJ2-5, with TRBD2 identical over 8 bases. The J call is uncertain, as TRBJ2-7 better fits the DNA end. Germline V CDR1 and CDR2: LNHNV, YYDKDF (reference sequence). The CDR3 covers 13 residues. CDR3 loop: CATGGGLSYEQYF. CDR3 bases: TGTGCCACAGGCGGGGGGCTCTCCTACGAGCAGTACTTC.

The chain uses TRBV11-2 and TRBJ2-2, with D uncertain. Germline-derived CDR1 and CDR2 are SGHAT and FQNNGV. Trimming removed 10 bases from V and 0 bases from J, with 6 bases in between. The CDR3 runs to 12 residues. The CDR3 nucleotides read TGTGCCACGAGGACGAACACCGGGGAGCTGTTTTTT. Its protein product is CATRTNTGELFF.

The J gene is TRBJ2-7, the V gene TRBV4-2; 7 nucleotides agree with TRBD2. Unmatched junction bases numbered 9, after V lost 4 bases and J lost 3 bases. The germline gives CDR1 LGHNA, CDR2 YNFKEQ. CDR3 size: 15 residues. CDR3 amino acids: CASSPDLTSYYEQYF. The CDR3 nucleotides read TGTGCCAGCAGCCCCGACCTGACTAGCTACTACGAGCAGTACTTC.

The chain has TRBV27 and TRBJ1-1; D is unclear. This CDR3 comprises 14 residues. Germline assignment: CDR1 MNHEY and CDR2 SMNVEV (reference sequence). V lost 5 bases to trimming and J lost 2 bases, with 12 bases between them. This CDR3 reads CASSSNQPNTEAFF. DNA of the CDR3: TGTGCCAGCAGTAGCAACCAACCAAACACTGAAGCTTTCTTT.

The chain is built from TRBV5-1 and TRBJ2-1, with TRBD2 as a possible D gene (6 bases). Trimming pared 4 bases from V and 0 bases from J, leaving 11 bases between. Germline CDR1 SGHRS, CDR2 YFSETQ. CDR3 length equals 15 residues. CDR3 nucleotides: TGCGCCAGCAGCGTAGCGGTAAGCTCCTACAATGAGCAGTTCTTC. Its translation: CASSVAVSSYNEQFF. Full variable domain (remainder filled in from reference TRBV5-1 and TRBJ2-1): KAGVTQTPRYLIKTRGQQVTLSCSPISGHRSVSWYQQTPGQGLQFLFEYFSETQRNKGNFPGRFSGRQFSNSRSEMNVSTLELGDSALYLCASSVAVSSYNEQFFGPGTRLTVL.

This clone appeared a few times. This sequence joins TRBV5-1 and TRBJ2-3, with 10 bases lining up with TRBD2. The CDR3 is 14 amino acids. CDR1 SGHRS and CDR2 YFSETQ come from the germline V gene. Losses at the gene ends were 4 bases for V and 6 bases for J; bases not matched to a gene: 5. The DNA of the CDR3 is TGCGCCAGCAGCCGGAGCGGGGGGGCGGATACGCAGTATTTT. Its protein product is CASSRSGGADTQYF.

The rearrangement joins TRBV4-3 to TRBJ1-4; 7 bases fit TRBD1. CDR1 is LGHNA and CDR2 is YSLEER in the germline V gene. There are 15 residues in the CDR3. Losses at the gene ends were 0 bases for V and 7 bases for J; bases not matched to a gene: 5. In nucleotides, the CDR3 is TGCGCCAGCAGCCAAGACCGAAACAGGGGTGAAAAACTGTTTTTT. It translates to CASSQDRNRGEKLFF.

The J gene is TRBJ2-7, the V gene TRBV7-2; D ambiguous. With 4 bases removed from V and 9 bases from J, the gap between germline ends came to 10 bases. The germline CDR1 and CDR2 sequences are SGHTA and FQGNSA. The CDR3 extends over 11 amino acids. The CDR3 nucleotides are TGTGCCAGCAGCTCCGCCAATAGGCAGTACTTC. Its protein product is CASSSANRQYF.

The sample holds one count of this clone. The chain combines TRBV7-2 with TRBJ2-3; no reliable D call. Trimming cost V 5 bases and J 6 bases, with 6 bases left between them. Germline V gene sequence: CDR1 SGHTA, CDR2 FQGNSA. The length of the CDR3 is 11 residues. DNA of the CDR3: TGTGCCAGCAGCCTCCGGGATACGCAGTATTTT. Protein: CASSLRDTQYF.

In DNA form, the CDR3 reads TGTGCCAGCCTGGTTGGGGGCAGGCCGAACACTGAAGCTTTCTTT. Translating gives CASLVGGRPNTEAFF. The rearrangement uses TRBV19 and TRBJ1-1; D may be TRBD1 (6 bases). This CDR3 spans 15 amino acids. Germline V gene lookup returns CDR1 LNHDA and CDR2 SQIVND (reference sequence). Trimming left V 9 bases short and J 1 base short, with 18 bases between. Full variable domain (remainder filled in from reference TRBV19 and TRBJ1-1): DGGITQSPKYLFRKEGQNVTLSCEQNLNHDAMYWYRQDPGQGLRLIYYSQIVNDFQKGDIAEGYSVSREKKESFPLTVTSAQKNPTAFYLCASLVGGRPNTEAFFGQGTRLTVV.

V gene TRBV4-3 combines with J gene TRBJ2-3; D is uncertain. The CDR3 is 16 amino acids. Germline CDR1 is LGHNA and CDR2 is YSLEER. V lost 1 base and J 0 bases, leaving 11 bases between the germline ends. The CDR3 loop is CASSQGPASSTDTQYF. The DNA of the CDR3 is TGCGCCAGCAGCCAAGGCCCAGCGTCTAGCACAGATACGCAGTATTTT.

The chain recombines TRBV6-4 with TRBJ2-3, with D perhaps matching TRBD2 (5 bases). Between the trimmed V and J ends, which lost 5 bases and 1 base, there was a span of 10 bases. CDR3 length: 14 amino acids. Germline V gives CDR1 MRHNA, CDR2 SNTAGT. The CDR3 nucleotides read TGTGCCAGCAGTCGGGATTGGGGCACAGATACGCAGTATTTT. Amino acids: CASSRDWGTDTQYF.

This chain joins TRBV7-6 and TRBJ2-7; 9 positions agree with TRBD1. This CDR3 spans 15 amino acids. V was clipped by 5 bases and J by 4 bases; unmatched bases: 9. From germline, CDR1 is SGHVS and CDR2 FNYEAQ. The CDR3, as DNA: TGTGCCAGCAGCCAGGGGACAGGGACCTTTTACGAGCAGTACTTC. Residues: CASSQGTGTFYEQYF.